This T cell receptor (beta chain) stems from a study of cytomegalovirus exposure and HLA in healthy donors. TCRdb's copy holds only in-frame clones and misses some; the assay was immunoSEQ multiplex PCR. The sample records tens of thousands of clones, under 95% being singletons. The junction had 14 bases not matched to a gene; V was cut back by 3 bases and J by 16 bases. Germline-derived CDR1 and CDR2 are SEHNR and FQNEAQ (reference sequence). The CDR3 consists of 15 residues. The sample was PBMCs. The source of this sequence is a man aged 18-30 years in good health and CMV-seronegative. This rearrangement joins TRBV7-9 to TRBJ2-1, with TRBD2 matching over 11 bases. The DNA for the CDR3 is TGTGCCAGCAGCTTTTTAGCGGGAGGGCCAAGCCGTTATTTCTTC. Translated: CASSFLAGGPSRYFF.